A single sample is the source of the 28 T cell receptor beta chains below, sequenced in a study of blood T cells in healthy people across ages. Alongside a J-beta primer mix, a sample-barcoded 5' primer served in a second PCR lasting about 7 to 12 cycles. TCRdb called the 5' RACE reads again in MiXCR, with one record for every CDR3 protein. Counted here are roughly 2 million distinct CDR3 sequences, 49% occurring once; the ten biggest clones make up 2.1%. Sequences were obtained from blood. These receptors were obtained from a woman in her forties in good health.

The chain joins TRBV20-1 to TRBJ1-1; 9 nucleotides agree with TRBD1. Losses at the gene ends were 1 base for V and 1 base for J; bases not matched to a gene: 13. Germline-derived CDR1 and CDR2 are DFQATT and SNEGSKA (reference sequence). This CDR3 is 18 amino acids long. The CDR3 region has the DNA TGCAGTGCTAGAGTCTTATGGGCGAGACAGGGGGAGAACACTGAAGCTTTCTTT. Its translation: CSARVLWARQGENTEAFF.

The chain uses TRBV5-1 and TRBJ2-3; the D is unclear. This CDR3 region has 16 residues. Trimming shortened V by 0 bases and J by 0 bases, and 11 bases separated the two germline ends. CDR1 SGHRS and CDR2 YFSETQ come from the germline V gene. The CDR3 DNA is TGCGCCAGCAGCTTGGCCGCGAGTCCTAGCACAGATACGCAGTATTTT. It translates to CASSLAASPSTDTQYF.

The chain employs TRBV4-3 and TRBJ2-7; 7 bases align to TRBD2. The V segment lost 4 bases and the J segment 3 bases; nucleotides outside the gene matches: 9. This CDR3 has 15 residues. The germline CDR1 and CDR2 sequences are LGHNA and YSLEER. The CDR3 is CASSRGRDPYYEQYF. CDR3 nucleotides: TGCGCCAGCAGCCGTGGGAGGGATCCATACTACGAGCAGTACTTC.

The CDR3 nucleotides read TGCAGTGCTAGTTATTGGCAGGGAAGCTCCTATAATTCACCCCTCCACTTT. It specifies CSASYWQGSSYNSPLHF. The V call is TRBV20-1, the J call TRBJ1-6, with D possibly matching TRBD1 (5 bases). V was pared by 3 bases and J by 0 bases, with 15 bases between. This CDR3 is 17 amino acids long. Germline CDR1 and CDR2: DFQATT and SNEGSKA (reference sequence).

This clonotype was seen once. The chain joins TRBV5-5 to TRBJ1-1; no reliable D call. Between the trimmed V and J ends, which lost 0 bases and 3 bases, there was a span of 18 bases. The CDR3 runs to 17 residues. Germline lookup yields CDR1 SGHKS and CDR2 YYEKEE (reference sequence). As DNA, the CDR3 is TGTGCCAGCAGCTTGGTCTCCCCGGCAGAACGTCACACTGAAGCTTTCTTT. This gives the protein CASSLVSPAERHTEAFF.

The CDR3 nucleotides read TGTGCCAGCAGCGTAGAGCAAGGGGAGACCCAGTACTTC. It encodes CASSVEQGETQYF. The rearrangement links TRBV9 to TRBJ2-7; D gene ambiguous. The DNA end lines up better with TRBJ2-5; the J call may be wrong. CDR1 is SGDLS, CDR2 YYNGEE, per germline. The CDR3 has 13 residues.

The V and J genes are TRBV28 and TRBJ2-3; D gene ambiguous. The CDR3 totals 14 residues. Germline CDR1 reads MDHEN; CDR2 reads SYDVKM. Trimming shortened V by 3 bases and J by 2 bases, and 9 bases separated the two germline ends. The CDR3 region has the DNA TGTGCCAGCAGTTTTTTGTCTCCCACAGATACGCAGTATTTT. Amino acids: CASSFLSPTDTQYF.

The DNA for the CDR3 is TGCGCCAGCAGCCAAGATGCGGGGGGACCGAACACCGGGGAGCTGTTTTTT. Its protein product is CASSQDAGGPNTGELFF. The chain has TRBV4-1 and TRBJ2-2; 8 bases are a match to TRBD2. Germline V gives CDR1 MGHRA, CDR2 YSYEKL. The CDR3 totals 17 residues. V shed 0 bases and J 0 bases; nucleotides not matched to a gene: 3.

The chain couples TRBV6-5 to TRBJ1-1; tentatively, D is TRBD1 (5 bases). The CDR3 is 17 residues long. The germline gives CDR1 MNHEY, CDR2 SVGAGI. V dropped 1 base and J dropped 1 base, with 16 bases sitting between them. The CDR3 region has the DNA TGTGCCAGCAGTTACTGGGATCTACAGGCCGAGAACACTGAAGCTTTCTTT. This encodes CASSYWDLQAENTEAFF.

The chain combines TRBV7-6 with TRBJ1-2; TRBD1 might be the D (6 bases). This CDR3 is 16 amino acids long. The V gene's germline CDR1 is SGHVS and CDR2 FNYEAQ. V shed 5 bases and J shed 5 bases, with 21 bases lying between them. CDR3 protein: CASSQSRTGSGYGYTF. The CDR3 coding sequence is TGTGCCAGCAGCCAATCTCGTACAGGGTCGGGGTATGGCTACACCTTC. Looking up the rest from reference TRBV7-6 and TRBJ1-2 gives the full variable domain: GAGVSQSPRYKVTKRGQDVALRCDPISGHVSLYWYRQALGQGPEFLTYFNYEAQQDKSGLPNDRFSAERPEGSISTLTIQRTEQRDSAMYRCASSQSRTGSGYGYTFGSGTRLTVV.

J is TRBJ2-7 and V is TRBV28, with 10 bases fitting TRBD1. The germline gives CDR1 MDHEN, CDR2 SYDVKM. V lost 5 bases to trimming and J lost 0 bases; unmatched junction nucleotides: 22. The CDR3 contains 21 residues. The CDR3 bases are TGTGCCAGCAGTCCAAAGTCCCAGACTTCCGGGACAGGGGCCCTCTCCTACGAGCAGTACTTC. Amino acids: CASSPKSQTSGTGALSYEQYF. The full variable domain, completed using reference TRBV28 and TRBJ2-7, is DVKVTQSSRYLVKRTGEKVFLECVQDMDHENMFWYRQDPGLGLRLIYFSYDVKMKEKGDIPEGYSVSREKKERFSLILESASTNQTSMYLCASSPKSQTSGTGALSYEQYFGPGTRLTVT.

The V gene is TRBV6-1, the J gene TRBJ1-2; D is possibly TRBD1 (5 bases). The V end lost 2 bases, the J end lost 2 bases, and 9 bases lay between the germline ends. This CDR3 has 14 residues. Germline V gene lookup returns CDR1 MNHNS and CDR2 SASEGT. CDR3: CASSESAGNYGYTF. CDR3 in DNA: TGTGCCAGCAGTGAATCTGCAGGGAACTATGGCTACACCTTC.

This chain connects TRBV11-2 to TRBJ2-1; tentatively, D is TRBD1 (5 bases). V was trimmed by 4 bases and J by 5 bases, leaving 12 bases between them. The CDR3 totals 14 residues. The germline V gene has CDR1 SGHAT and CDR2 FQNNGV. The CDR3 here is CASSWGRNNNEQFF. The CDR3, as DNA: TGTGCCAGCAGCTGGGGCCGTAATAACAATGAGCAGTTCTTC.

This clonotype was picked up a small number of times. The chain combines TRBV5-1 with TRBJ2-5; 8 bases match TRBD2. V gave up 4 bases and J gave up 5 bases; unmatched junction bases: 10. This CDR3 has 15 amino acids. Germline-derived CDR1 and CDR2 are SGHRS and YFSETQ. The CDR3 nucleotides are TGCGCCAGCAGCCCGGTCGGACTAGCCCGGGAGACCCAGTACTTC. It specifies CASSPVGLARETQYF.

This CDR3 is CASSASAGGLTDTQYF. CDR3 sequence (DNA): TGTGCCAGCAGCGCGAGTGCTGGGGGGCTGACAGATACGCAGTATTTT. The gene calls are TRBV7-6 and TRBJ2-3; D might be TRBD1 or TRBD2, each matching 6 bases. This CDR3 is 16 amino acids long. V was cut by 5 bases and J by 3 bases, with 18 bases left in between. Germline V CDR1 and CDR2: SGHVS, FNYEAQ.

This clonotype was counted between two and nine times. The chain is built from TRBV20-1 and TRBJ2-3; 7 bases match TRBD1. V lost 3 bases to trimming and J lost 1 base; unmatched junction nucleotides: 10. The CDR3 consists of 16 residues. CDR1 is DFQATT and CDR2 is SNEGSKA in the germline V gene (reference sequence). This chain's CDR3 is CSASLYRQGGTDTQYF. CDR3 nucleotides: TGCAGTGCTAGTCTCTATAGGCAGGGGGGCACAGATACGCAGTATTTT.

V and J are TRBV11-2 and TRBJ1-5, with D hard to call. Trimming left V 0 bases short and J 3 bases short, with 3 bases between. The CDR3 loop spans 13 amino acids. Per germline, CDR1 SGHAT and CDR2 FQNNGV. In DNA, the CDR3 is TGTGCCAGCAGCTTAGATATCAATCAGCCCCAGCATTTT. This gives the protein CASSLDINQPQHF.

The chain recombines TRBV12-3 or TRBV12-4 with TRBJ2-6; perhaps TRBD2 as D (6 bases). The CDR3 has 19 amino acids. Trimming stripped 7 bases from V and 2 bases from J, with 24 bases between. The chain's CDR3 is CASTQHGGRRGPGANVLTF. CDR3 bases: TGTGCCAGCACCCAACATGGTGGCAGGAGGGGTCCTGGGGCCAACGTCCTGACTTTC.

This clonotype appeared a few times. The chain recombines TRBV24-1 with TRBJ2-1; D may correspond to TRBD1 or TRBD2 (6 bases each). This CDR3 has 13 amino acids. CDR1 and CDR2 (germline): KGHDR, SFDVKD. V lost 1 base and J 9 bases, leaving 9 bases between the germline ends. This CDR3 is CATSDLEGGEQFF. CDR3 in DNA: TGTGCCACCAGTGATTTAGAGGGGGGTGAGCAGTTCTTC.

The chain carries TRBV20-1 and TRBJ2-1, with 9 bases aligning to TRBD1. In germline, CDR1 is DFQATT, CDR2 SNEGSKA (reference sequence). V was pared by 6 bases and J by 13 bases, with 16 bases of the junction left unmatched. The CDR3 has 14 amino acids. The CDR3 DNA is TGCAGTGCACCTTTACAGGGGGCGGGGGAGACCCAGTTCTTC. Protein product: CSAPLQGAGETQFF.

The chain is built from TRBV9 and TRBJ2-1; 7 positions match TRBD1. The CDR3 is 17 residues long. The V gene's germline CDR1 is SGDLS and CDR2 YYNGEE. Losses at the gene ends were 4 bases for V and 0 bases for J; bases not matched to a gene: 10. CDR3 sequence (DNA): TGTGCCAGCAGCTTCACGGGACAGCGATTCTCCTACAATGAGCAGTTCTTC. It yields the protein CASSFTGQRFSYNEQFF.

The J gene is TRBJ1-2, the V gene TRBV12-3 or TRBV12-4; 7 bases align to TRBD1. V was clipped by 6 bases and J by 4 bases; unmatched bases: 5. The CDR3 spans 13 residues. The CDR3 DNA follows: TGTGCCAGCAGGCCAGGGGGAGGCTATGGCTACACCTTC. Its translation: CASRPGGGYGYTF.

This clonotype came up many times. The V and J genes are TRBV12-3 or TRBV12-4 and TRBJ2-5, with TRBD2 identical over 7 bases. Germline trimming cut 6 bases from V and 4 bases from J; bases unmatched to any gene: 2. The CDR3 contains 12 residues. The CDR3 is CASSWEGETQYF. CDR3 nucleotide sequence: TGTGCCAGCAGCTGGGAGGGAGAGACCCAGTACTTC.

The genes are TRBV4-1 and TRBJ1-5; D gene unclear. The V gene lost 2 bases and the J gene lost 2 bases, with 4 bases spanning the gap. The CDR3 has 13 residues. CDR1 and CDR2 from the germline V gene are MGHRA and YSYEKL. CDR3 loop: CASSQHGNQPQHF. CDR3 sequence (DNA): TGCGCCAGCAGCCAACACGGCAATCAGCCCCAGCATTTT.

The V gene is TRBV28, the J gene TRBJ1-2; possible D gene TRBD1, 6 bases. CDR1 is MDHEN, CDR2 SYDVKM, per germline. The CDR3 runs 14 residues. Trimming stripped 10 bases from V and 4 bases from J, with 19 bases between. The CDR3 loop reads CANNHPGTTYGYTF. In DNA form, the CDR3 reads TGTGCCAACAACCACCCCGGGACAACCTATGGCTACACCTTC.

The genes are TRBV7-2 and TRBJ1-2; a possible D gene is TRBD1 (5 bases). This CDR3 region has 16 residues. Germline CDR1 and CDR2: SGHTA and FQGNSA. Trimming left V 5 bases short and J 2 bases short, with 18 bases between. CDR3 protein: CASSPIGAGENYGYTF. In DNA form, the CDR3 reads TGTGCCAGCAGCCCAATAGGGGCAGGAGAAAACTATGGCTACACCTTC.

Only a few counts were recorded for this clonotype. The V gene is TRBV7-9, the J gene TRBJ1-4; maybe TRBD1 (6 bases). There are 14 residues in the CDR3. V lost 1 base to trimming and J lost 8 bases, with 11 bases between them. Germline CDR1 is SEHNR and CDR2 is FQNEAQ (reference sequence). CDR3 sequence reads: CASSLGGLGEKLFF. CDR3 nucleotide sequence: TGTGCCAGCAGCTTAGGGGGGCTTGGGGAAAAACTGTTTTTT.

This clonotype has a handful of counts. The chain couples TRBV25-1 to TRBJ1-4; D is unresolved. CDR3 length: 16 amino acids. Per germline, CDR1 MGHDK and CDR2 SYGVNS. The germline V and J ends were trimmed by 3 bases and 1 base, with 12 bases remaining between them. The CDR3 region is CASSDYRVETNEKLFF. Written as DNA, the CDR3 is TGTGCCAGCAGTGATTATAGGGTTGAAACTAATGAAAAACTGTTTTTT. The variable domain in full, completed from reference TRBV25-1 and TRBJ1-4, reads EADIYQTPRYLVIGTGKKITLECSQTMGHDKMYWYQQDPGMELHLIHYSYGVNSTEKGDLSSESTVSRIRTEHFPLTLESARPSHTSQYLCASSDYRVETNEKLFFGSGTQLSVL.